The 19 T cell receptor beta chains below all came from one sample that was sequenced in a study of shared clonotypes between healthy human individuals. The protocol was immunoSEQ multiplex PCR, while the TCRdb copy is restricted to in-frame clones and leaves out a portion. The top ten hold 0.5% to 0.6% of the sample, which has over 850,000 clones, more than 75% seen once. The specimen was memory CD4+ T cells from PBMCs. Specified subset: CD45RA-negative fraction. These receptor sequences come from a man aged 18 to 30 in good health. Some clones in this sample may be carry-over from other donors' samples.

The chain's CDR3 is CASSLLGGSNQPQHF. The CDR3 DNA is TGTGCCAGCAGCTTACTGGGGGGGAGCAATCAGCCCCAGCATTTT. This rearrangement joins TRBV7-3 to TRBJ1-5, with D possibly TRBD1 on 5 matching bases. The germline gives CDR1 SGHTA, CDR2 FQGTGA. The CDR3 extends over 15 amino acids. V was shortened by 2 bases and J by 1 base, with 9 bases between the two germline ends. The full variable domain, completed using reference TRBV7-3 and TRBJ1-5, is GAGVSQTPSNKVTEKGKYVELRCDPISGHTALYWYRQSLGQGPEFLIYFQGTGAADDSGLPNDRFFAVRPEGSVSTLKIQRTERGDSAVYLCASSLLGGSNQPQHFGDGTRLSIL.

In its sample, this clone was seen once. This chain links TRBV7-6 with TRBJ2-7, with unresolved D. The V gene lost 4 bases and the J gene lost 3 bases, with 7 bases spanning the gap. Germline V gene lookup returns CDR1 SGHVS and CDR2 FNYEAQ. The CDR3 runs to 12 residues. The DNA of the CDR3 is TGTGCCAGCAGCTCAGTCGGCTACGAGCAGTACTTC. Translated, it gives CASSSVGYEQYF.

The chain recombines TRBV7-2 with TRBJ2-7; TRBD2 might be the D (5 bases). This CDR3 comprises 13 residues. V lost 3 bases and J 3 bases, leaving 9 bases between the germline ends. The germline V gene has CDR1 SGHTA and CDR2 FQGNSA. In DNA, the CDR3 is TGTGCCAGCAGCTTTGACGGGAACTACGAGCAGTACTTC. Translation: CASSFDGNYEQYF.

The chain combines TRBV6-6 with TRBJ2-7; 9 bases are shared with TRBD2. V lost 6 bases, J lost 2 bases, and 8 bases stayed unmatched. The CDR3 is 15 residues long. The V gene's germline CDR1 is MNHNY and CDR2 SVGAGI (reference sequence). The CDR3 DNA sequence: TGTGCCAGCAGCCCTAGCGGGACGTCGCCCTACGAGCAGTACTTC. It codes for CASSPSGTSPYEQYF.

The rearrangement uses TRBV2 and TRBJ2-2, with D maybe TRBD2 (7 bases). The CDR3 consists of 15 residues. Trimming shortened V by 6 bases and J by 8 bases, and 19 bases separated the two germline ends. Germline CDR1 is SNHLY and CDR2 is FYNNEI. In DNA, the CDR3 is TGTGCCAGCAGAGTCCAGGGGCTAGCGGTGGGGGAGCTGTTTTTT. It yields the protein CASRVQGLAVGELFF.

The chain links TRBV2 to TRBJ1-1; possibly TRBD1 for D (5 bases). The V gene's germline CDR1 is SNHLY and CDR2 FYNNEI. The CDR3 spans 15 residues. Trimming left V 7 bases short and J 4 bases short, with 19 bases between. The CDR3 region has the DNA TGTGCCAGCAAAGAGGGAGGGGCGCGGGCCACTGAAGCTTTCTTT. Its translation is CASKEGGARATEAFF. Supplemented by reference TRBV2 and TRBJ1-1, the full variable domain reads EPEVTQTPSHQVTQMGQEVILRCVPISNHLYFYWYRQILGQKVEFLVSFYNNEISEKSEIFDDQFSVERPDGSNFTLKIRSTKLEDSAMYFCASKEGGARATEAFFGQGTRLTVV.

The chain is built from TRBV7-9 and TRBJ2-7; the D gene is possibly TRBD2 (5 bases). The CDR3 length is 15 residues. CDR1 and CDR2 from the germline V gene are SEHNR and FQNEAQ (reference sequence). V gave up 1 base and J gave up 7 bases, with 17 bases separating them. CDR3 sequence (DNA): TGTGCCAGCAGCTTAGGTCGGCCCGGTTGGGAGGAGCAGTACTTC. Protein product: CASSLGRPGWEEQYF.

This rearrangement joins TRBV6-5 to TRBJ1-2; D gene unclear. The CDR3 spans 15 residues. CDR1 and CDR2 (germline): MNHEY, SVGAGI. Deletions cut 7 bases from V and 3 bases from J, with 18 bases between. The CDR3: CASINYPGSYYGYTF. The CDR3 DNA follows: TGTGCCAGCATCAATTACCCGGGATCCTACTATGGCTACACCTTC.

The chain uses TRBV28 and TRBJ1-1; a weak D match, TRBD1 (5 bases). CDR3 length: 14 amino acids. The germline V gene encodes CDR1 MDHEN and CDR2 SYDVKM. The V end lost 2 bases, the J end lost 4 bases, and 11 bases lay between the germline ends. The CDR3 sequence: CASSLIQGSTEAFF. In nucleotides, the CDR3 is TGTGCCAGCAGTTTAATTCAGGGAAGCACTGAAGCTTTCTTT. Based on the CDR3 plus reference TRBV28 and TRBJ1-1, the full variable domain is DVKVTQSSRYLVKRTGEKVFLECVQDMDHENMFWYRQDPGLGLRLIYFSYDVKMKEKGDIPEGYSVSREKKERFSLILESASTNQTSMYLCASSLIQGSTEAFFGQGTRLTVV.

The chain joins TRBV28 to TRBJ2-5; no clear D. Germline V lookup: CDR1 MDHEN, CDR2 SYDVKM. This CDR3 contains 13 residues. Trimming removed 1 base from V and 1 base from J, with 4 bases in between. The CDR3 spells CASSLFSQETQYF. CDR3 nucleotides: TGTGCCAGCAGTTTATTTAGCCAAGAGACCCAGTACTTC. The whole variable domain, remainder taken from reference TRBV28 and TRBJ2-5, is DVKVTQSSRYLVKRTGEKVFLECVQDMDHENMFWYRQDPGLGLRLIYFSYDVKMKEKGDIPEGYSVSREKKERFSLILESASTNQTSMYLCASSLFSQETQYFGPGTRLLVL.

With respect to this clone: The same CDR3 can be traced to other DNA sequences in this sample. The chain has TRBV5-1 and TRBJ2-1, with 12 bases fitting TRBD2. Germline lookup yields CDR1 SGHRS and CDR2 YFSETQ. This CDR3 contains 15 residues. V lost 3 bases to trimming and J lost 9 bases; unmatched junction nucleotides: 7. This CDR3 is CASSSLAGGPGEQFF. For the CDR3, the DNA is TGCGCCAGCAGCTCCCTAGCGGGAGGGCCCGGTGAGCAGTTCTTC.

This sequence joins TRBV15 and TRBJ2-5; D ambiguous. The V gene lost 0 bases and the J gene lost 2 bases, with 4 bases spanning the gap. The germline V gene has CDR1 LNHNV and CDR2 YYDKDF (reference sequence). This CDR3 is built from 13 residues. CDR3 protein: CATSRERQETQYF. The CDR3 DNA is TGTGCCACCAGCAGAGAACGGCAAGAGACCCAGTACTTC. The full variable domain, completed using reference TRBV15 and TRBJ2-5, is DAMVIQNPRYQVTQFGKPVTLSCSQTLNHNVMYWYQQKSSQAPKLLFHYYDKDFNNEADTPDNFQSRRPNTSFCFLDIRSPGLGDTAMYLCATSRERQETQYFGPGTRLLVL.

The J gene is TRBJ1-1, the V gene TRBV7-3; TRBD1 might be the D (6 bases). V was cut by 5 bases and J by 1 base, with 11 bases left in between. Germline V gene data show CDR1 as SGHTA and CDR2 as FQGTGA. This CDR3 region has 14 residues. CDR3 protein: CASSPEGGNTEAFF. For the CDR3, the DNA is TGTGCCAGCAGCCCTGAGGGGGGGAACACTGAAGCTTTCTTT.

The CDR3: CASSSKTTSGRATDTQYF. CDR3 DNA sequence: TGTGCCAGCAGCTCCAAAACTACTAGCGGGAGGGCCACAGATACGCAGTATTTT. J is TRBJ2-3 and V is TRBV7-9; 13 bases map to TRBD2. V trimming: 4 bases; J trimming: 2 bases; junction bases outside the gene matches: 9. Germline loops: CDR1 SEHNR, CDR2 FQNEAQ (reference sequence). CDR3 length: 18 amino acids.

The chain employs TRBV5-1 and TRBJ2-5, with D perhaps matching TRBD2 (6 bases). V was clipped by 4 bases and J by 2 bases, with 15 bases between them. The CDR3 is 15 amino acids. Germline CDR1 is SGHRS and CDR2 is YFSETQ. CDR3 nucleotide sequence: TGCGCCAGCAGCGCAGGGACTTTACTTCAAGAGACCCAGTACTTC. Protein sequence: CASSAGTLLQETQYF.

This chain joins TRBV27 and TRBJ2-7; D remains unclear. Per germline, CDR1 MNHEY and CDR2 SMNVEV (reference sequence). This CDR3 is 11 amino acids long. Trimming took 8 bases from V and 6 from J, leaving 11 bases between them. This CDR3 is CASGWGGEQYF. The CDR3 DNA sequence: TGTGCCAGCGGGTGGGGTGGCGAGCAGTACTTC.

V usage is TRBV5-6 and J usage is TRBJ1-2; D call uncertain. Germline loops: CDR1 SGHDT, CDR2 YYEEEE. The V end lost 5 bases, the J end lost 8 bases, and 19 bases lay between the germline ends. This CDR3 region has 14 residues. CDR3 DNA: TGTGCCAGCAGTTTAGTAGCGTTCTCGGGAGGCTACACCTTC. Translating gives CASSLVAFSGGYTF.

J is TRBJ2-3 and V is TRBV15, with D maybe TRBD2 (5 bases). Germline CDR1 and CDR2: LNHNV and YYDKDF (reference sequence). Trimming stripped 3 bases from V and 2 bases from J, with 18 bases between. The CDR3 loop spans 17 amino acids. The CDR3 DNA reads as TGTGCCACCAGCAGGCCAATGAGGTGGCGGGCCACAGATACGCAGTATTTT. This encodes CATSRPMRWRATDTQYF.

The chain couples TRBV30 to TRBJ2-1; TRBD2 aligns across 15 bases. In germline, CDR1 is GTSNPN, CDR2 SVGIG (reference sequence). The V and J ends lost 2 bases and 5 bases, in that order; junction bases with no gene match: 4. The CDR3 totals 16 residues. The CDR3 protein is CAWSPGTSGRHNEQFF. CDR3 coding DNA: TGTGCCTGGAGTCCCGGGACTAGCGGGAGGCACAATGAGCAGTTCTTC.